One sample yielded the 8 T cell receptor beta chains listed below, sequenced in a study of blood T cells in healthy people across ages. Together with a sample-barcoded 5' primer, a J-beta primer mix was included in a second PCR lasting roughly 6 to 12 cycles. TCRdb independently ran MiXCR on the 5' RACE reads; one entry per CDR3 protein. This sample has about 640,000 distinct CDR3 sequences; approximately 59% occur once, and the top ten carry 30% to 45%. The sequencing sample was made of blood. All receptors derive from a man in his sixties in good health.

The V and J genes are TRBV25-1 and TRBJ1-2, with TRBD1 matching 10 bases. Germline CDR1 reads MGHDK; CDR2 reads SYGVNS. V shed 10 bases and J 6 bases; nucleotides not matched to a gene: 5. This CDR3 has 12 residues. The CDR3 spells CATWTGGNGYTF. The CDR3 nucleotides read TGTGCCACCTGGACAGGGGGTAATGGCTACACCTTC.

The chain combines TRBV28 with TRBJ2-3; TRBD2 agrees at 7 bases. This CDR3 has 16 residues. J lost 2 bases, V lost 3 bases, and 8 bases had no gene match. CDR1 and CDR2 from the germline V gene are MDHEN and SYDVKM. The CDR3 coding sequence is TGTGCCAGCAGTTTGGGTGCGGGGGTCTTCACAGATACGCAGTATTTT. Its translation: CASSLGAGVFTDTQYF.

CDR3 sequence (DNA): TGTGCCAGCAGCTTGGGGCCAGGGGGTGGTACGCAGTATTTT. Its protein product is CASSLGPGGGTQYF. V usage is TRBV5-5 and J usage is TRBJ2-3; 7 nucleotides align to TRBD1. V trimming: 0 bases; J trimming: 8 bases; junction bases outside the gene matches: 6. Germline CDR1 and CDR2: SGHKS and YYEKEE (reference sequence). The CDR3 is 14 amino acids.

The rearrangement uses TRBV12-3 or TRBV12-4 and TRBJ2-7; 7 positions match TRBD2. The CDR3 length is 12 residues. The ends lost 3 bases at V and 7 bases at J; junction bases unmatched: 3. DNA of the CDR3: TGTGCCAGCAGTTTCGGAGCGGGGGAGCAGTACTTC. Protein sequence: CASSFGAGEQYF.

The chain combines TRBV12-5 with TRBJ2-5; D is possibly TRBD2 (5 bases). V was clipped by 1 base and J by 11 bases, with 20 bases between them. Germline CDR1 LGHNT, CDR2 FRNRAP. The CDR3 runs to 15 residues. The CDR3 sequence: CASGLGEGVRNEQYF. In DNA form, the CDR3 reads TGTGCTAGTGGTTTGGGTGAGGGAGTCCGCAATGAGCAGTACTTC. Drawing the rest from reference TRBV12-5 and TRBJ2-5, the complete variable domain is DARVTQTPRHKVTEMGQEVTMRCQPILGHNTVFWYRQTMMQGLELLAYFRNRAPLDDSGMPKDRFSAEMPDATLATLKIQPSEPRDSAVYFCASGLGEGVRNEQYFGPGTRLLVL.

This chain uses TRBV29-1 with TRBJ2-7; D is undetermined. The V end lost 4 bases, the J end lost 5 bases, and 12 bases lay between the germline ends. This CDR3 is built from 12 residues. The germline gives CDR1 SQVTM, CDR2 ANQGSEA. Here the CDR3 reads CSVAVPSHEQYF. DNA for the CDR3: TGCAGCGTTGCCGTTCCAAGCCACGAGCAGTACTTC.

This clonotype was picked up a small number of times. This rearrangement joins TRBV7-9 to TRBJ2-7, with D possibly being TRBD1 (5 bases). V was cut by 8 bases and J by 11 bases, with 31 bases left in between. The CDR3 spans 16 residues. In germline, CDR1 is SEHNR, CDR2 FQNEAQ (reference sequence). The CDR3 spells CASPKPSQAGLWREYF. DNA for the CDR3: TGTGCCAGCCCTAAACCCAGCCAGGCAGGGTTGTGGAGAGAGTACTTC.

This clonotype was counted between two and nine times. The chain employs TRBV11-2 and TRBJ2-2, with no clear D. V was clipped by 0 bases and J by 6 bases, with 5 bases between them. The CDR3 consists of 13 residues. Germline lookup yields CDR1 SGHAT and CDR2 FQNNGV. CDR3 loop: CASSLDRSGELFF. The CDR3 DNA reads TGTGCCAGCAGCTTAGACCGTTCCGGGGAGCTGTTTTTT.